This T cell receptor beta chain was obtained from a study of tumor and adjacent non-tumor tissue in lung cancer. The template was RNA from unsorted bulk tissue. Newly diagnosed lung cancer patients had thoracic surgery in China, August–late 2014, without prior chemotherapy. Comments on this clonotype: Its antigen is not known.

The library came from three nested PCR rounds adapted from ARM-PCR protocols. One entry per CDR3 protein results from TCRdb running MiXCR on the multiplex PCR reads. The data hold about 110,000 distinct CDR3 sequences, with roughly 75% observed a single time. General observations from the study: Compared with tumor, normal lung showed significantly lower TCR diversity.

The germline CDR1 and CDR2 sequences are SGHNT and YENEEA. This CDR3 has 17 residues. The chain employs TRBV11-3 and TRBJ2-1, with TRBD2 identical over 12 bases. The J call is uncertain, as TRBJ2-5 better fits the DNA end. The source material was lung tumor tissue. The clonotype comes from a woman in her fifties or sixties with non-small cell lung cancer. The CDR3 region is CASSLGLTSGSHNDQYF. Written as DNA, the CDR3 is TGTGCCAGCAGCTTAGGGTTGACTAGCGGGAGCCATAATGACCAGTACTTC.